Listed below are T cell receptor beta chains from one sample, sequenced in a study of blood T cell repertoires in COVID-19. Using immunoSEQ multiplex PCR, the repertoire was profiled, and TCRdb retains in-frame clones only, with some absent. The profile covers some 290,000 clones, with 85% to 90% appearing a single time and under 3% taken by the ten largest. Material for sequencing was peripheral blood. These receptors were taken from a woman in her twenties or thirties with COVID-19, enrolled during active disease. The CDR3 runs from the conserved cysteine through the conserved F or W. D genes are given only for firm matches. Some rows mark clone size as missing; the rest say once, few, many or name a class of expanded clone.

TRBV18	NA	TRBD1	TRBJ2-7	CASSPRSGTGVYEQYF	TGTGCCAGCTCACCGCGCTCCGGGACAGGGGTATACGAGCAGTACTTC
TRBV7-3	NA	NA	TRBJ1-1	CASRLGQNTEAFF	TGTGCCAGCAGGTTGGGACAGAACACTGAAGCTTTCTTT
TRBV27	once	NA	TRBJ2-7	CASSLLYTAGDPYEQYF	TGTGCCAGCAGTTTATTATATACCGCGGGTGACCCCTACGAGCAGTACTTC
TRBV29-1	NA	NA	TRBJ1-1	CSVSTGGDTEAFF	TGCAGCGTTTCGACCGGAGGGGACACTGAAGCTTTCTTT
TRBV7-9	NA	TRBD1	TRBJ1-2	CASRVTGGNYGYTF	TGTGCCAGCAGGGTGACAGGGGGGAACTATGGCTACACCTTC
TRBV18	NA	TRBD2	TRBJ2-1	CASSPPGLAGNEQFF	TGTGCCAGCTCACCCCCGGGACTAGCGGGTAATGAGCAGTTCTTC
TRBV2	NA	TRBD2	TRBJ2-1	CASKHRDYIFNEQFF	TGTGCCAGCAAGCACCGGGACTACATATTCAATGAGCAGTTCTTC
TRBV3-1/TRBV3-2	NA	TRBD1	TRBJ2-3	CASSQNPDRGVDTQYF	TGTGCCAGCAGCCAAAACCCTGACAGGGGGGTAGATACGCAGTATTTT
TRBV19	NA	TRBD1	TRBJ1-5	CASRQGTHSNQPQHF	TGTGCCAGTAGACAGGGGACCCATAGCAATCAGCCCCAGCATTTT
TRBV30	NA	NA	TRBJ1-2	CAWSGGSGYTF	TGTGCCTGGAGTGGTGGGAGTGGCTACACCTTC
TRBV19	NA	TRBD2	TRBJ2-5	CASRQAGEDETQYF	TGTGCCAGTAGACAGGCGGGAGAGGATGAGACCCAGTACTTC
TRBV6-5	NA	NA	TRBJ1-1	CASRDATGQNTEAFF	TGTGCCAGCAGGGATGCTACAGGGCAGAACACTGAAGCTTTCTTT
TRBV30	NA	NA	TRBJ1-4	CAWRRGGTTNEKLFF	TGTGCCTGGAGGAGGGGGGGAACGACTAATGAAAAACTGTTTTTT
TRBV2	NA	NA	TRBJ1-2	CASSDLLGQGRSYTF	TGTGCCAGCAGTGACCTTCTCGGTCAGGGGAGAAGCTACACCTTC
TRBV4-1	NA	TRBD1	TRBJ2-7	CASSQDRVGQGGNEQYF	TGCGCCAGCAGCCAAGATCGGGTGGGACAGGGGGGCAACGAGCAGTACTTC
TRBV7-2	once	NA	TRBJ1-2	CASGGNFATYGYTF	TGTGCCAGCGGGGGGAACTTCGCTACCTATGGCTACACCTTC
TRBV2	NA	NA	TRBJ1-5	CASSEEGVLNQPQHF	TGTGCCAGCAGTGAAGAGGGGGTCCTGAATCAGCCCCAGCATTTT
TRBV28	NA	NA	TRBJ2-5	CASSLGSGAKTQYF	TGTGCCAGCAGTTTAGGCTCAGGGGCCAAGACCCAGTACTTC
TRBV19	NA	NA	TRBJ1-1	CASSIDSWGTEAFF	TGTGCCAGTAGCATCGACAGTTGGGGCACTGAAGCTTTCTTT
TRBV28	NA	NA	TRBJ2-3	CASSVWEGTDTQYF	TGTGCCAGCAGTGTCTGGGAGGGCACAGATACGCAGTATTTT
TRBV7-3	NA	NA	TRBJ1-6	CASSAGLNNSPLHF	TGTGCCAGCAGCGCGGGTCTAAATAATTCACCCCTCCACTTT
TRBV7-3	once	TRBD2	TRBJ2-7	CASSQRLAGVAEQYF	TGTGCCAGCAGCCAGAGACTAGCGGGGGTCGCGGAGCAGTACTTC
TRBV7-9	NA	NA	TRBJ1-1	CASSSDTEAFF	TGTGCCAGCAGCTCAGACACTGAAGCTTTCTTT
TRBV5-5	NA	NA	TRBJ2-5	CASSLTPLAQETQYF	TGTGCCAGCAGCTTGACCCCGTTGGCCCAAGAGACCCAGTACTTC
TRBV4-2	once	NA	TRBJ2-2	CASSQDLVGEGTGELFF	TGTGCCAGCAGCCAAGATTTGGTGGGAGAGGGCACCGGGGAGCTGTTTTTT
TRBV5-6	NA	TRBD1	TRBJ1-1	CASSWDRGPEAFF	TGTGCCAGCAGCTGGGATAGGGGGCCTGAAGCTTTCTTT
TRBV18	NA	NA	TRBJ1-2	CASSPYRNFNYGYTF	TGTGCCAGCTCACCGTACAGGAATTTTAACTATGGCTACACCTTC
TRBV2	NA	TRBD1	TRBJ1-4	CASSAGGGSEKLFF	TGTGCCAGCAGTGCAGGGGGCGGAAGTGAAAAACTGTTTTTT
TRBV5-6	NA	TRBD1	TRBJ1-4	CASSHSGTANEKLFF	TGTGCCAGCAGCCACTCCGGGACAGCTAATGAAAAACTGTTTTTT
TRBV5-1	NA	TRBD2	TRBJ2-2	CASSLGPSGSTGELFF	TGCGCCAGCAGCTTAGGCCCTAGCGGCAGCACCGGGGAGCTGTTTTTT
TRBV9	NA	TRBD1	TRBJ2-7	CASSPRTGNYEQYF	TGTGCCAGCAGCCCAAGGACAGGGAACTACGAGCAGTACTTC
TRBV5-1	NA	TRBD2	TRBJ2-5	CASSSEGGLAGTDQETQYF	TGCGCCAGCAGCTCGGAGGGGGGACTAGCGGGGACCGACCAAGAGACCCAGTACTTC
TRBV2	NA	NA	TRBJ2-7	CASSLYYEQYF	TGTGCCAGCAGCCTCTACTACGAGCAGTACTTC
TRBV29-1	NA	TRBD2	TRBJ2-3	CSVERGSGPSTDTQYF	TGCAGCGTTGAAAGGGGTAGCGGGCCTAGCACAGATACGCAGTATTTT
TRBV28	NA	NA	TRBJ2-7	CASSLFGGAYEQYF	TGTGCCAGCAGTTTATTTGGCGGGGCCTACGAGCAGTACTTC
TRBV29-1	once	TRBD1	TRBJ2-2	CSVGTQGSGELFF	TGCAGCGTTGGGACACAGGGGTCCGGGGAGCTGTTTTTT
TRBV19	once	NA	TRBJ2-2	CASTPAGFPGELFF	TGTGCCAGTACCCCGGCCGGGTTCCCCGGGGAGCTGTTTTTT
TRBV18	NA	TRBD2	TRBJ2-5	CASSPVLAGVQTQYF	TGTGCCAGCTCACCAGTACTAGCGGGAGTACAGACCCAGTACTTC
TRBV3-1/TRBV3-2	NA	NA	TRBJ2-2	CASSQGRGAASGELFF	TGTGCCAGCAGCCAAGGACGGGGAGCGGCGAGCGGGGAGCTGTTTTTT
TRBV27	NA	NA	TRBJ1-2	CASRTGHFPPNYGYTF	TGTGCCAGCAGGACAGGCCATTTCCCCCCTAACTATGGCTACACCTTC
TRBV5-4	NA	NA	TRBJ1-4	CASSRDSATNEKLFF	TGTGCCAGCAGCAGAGACAGTGCAACTAATGAAAAACTGTTTTTT
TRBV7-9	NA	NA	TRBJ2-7	CASSTPRGDEQYF	TGTGCCAGCAGCACCCCACGCGGGGACGAGCAGTACTTC
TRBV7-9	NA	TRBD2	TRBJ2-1	CASRTLAGYNEQFF	TGTGCCAGCAGAACCTTAGCGGGGTACAATGAGCAGTTCTTC
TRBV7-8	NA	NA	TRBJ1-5	CASREVGGFSNQPQHF	TGTGCCAGCAGGGAGGTCGGGGGATTTAGCAATCAGCCCCAGCATTTT
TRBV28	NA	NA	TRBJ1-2	CASSPLGYGYTF	TGTGCCAGCAGCCCTCTCGGGTATGGCTACACCTTC